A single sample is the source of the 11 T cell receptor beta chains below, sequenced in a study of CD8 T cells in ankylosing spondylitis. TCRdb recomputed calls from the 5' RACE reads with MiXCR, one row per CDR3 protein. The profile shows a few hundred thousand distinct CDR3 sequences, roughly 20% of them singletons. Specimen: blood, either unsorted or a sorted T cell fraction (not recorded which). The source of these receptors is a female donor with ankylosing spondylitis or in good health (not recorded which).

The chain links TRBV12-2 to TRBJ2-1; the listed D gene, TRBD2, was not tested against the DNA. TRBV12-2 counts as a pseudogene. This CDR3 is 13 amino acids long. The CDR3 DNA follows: TGTGCAAGTTCCGGGACTAGCATTACAATGTCGTTCTTC. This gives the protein CASSGTSITMSFF.

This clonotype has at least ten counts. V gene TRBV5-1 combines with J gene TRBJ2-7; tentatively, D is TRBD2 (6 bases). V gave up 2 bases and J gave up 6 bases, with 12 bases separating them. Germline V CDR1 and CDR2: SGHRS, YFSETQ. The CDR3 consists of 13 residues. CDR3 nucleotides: TGCGCCAGCAGCTTTGAGGCGGGGACCGAGCAGTACTTC. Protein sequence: CASSFEAGTEQYF.

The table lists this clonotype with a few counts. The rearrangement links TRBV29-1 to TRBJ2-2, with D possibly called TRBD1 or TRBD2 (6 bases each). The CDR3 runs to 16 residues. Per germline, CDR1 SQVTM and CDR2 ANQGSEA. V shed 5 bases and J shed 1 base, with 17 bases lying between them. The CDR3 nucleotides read TGCAGCGTTAAACAGAGGGGGGCAGGGAACACCGGGGAGCTGTTTTTT. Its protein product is CSVKQRGAGNTGELFF.

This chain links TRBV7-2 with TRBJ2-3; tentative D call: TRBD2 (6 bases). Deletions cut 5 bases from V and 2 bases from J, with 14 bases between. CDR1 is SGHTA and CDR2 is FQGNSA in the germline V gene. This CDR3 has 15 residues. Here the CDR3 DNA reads TGTGCCAGCAGCCCGAGTGGGACTGTCACAGATACGCAGTATTTT. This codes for CASSPSGTVTDTQYF.

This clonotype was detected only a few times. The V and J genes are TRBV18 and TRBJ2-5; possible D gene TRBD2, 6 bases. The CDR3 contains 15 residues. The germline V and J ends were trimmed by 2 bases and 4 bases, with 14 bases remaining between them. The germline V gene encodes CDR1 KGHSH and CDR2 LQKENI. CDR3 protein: CASSPYGGRRETQYF. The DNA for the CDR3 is TGTGCCAGCTCACCATATGGGGGGAGAAGAGAGACCCAGTACTTC.

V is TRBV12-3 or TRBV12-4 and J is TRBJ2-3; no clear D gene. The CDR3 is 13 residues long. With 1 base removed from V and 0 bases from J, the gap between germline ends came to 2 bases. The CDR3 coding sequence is TGTGCCAGCAGTTTAGTCAGCACAGATACGCAGTATTTT. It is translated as CASSLVSTDTQYF.

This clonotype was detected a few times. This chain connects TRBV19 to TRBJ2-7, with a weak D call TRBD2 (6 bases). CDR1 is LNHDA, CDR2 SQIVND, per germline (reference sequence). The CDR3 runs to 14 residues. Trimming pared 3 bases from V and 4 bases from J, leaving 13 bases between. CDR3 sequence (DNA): TGTGCCAGTAGTATGAGCATCCGGGGGTACGAGCAGTACTTC. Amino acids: CASSMSIRGYEQYF.

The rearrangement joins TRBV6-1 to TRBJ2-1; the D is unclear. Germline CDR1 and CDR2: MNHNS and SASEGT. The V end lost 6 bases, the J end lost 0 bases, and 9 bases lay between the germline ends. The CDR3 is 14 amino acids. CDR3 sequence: CASRGPSSYNEQFF. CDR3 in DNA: TGTGCCAGCAGGGGCCCCAGCTCCTACAATGAGCAGTTCTTC.

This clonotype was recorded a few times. The CDR3 spells CASSLSLGGAGADTQYF. The CDR3 DNA follows: TGTGCCAGCAGCTTATCTCTGGGGGGTGCGGGGGCAGATACGCAGTATTTT. J is TRBJ2-3 and V is TRBV7-2; 7 bases match TRBD2. This CDR3 has 17 amino acids. In germline, CDR1 is SGHTA, CDR2 FQGNSA. The trim removed 2 bases at V and 4 bases at J, leaving 12 bases unmatched.

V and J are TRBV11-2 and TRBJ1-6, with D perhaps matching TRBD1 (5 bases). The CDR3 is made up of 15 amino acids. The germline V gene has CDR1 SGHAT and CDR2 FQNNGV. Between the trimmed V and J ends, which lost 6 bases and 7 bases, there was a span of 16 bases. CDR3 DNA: TGTGCCAGCAGGGGAGTGACAGTTAGCAATTCACCCCTCCACTTT. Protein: CASRGVTVSNSPLHF.

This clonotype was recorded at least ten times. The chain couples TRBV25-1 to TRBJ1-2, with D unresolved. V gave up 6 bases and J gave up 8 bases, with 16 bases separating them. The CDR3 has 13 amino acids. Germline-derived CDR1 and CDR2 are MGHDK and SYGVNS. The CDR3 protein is CASSPSNLEGYTF. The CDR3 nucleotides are TGTGCCAGCAGCCCGAGCAATCTCGAAGGCTACACCTTC.